These T cell receptor beta chains were read from a single sample in a study of T-cell memory formation after mild COVID-19. MiXCR, applied by TCRdb to the 5' RACE reads, yields one record per CDR3 protein. This sample has 110,000 to 150,000 distinct CDR3 sequences, with approximately 25% found just once. Sequenced material: PBMCs or a T cell subset sorted from them (not recorded which). These receptors originate from an adult woman who had mild COVID-19 (a few samples of this study predate the infection). Cell type and time point are not known. Both conserved end residues are part of each CDR3. The D gene is left open where the match is weak. Some rows have no size entry. The others give once, few or many, or a class for an expanded clone.

DNA,CDR3,V,J,size,D
TGCGCCAGCAGCTTGGGTCAGGGAGACTATGGCTACACCTTC,CASSLGQGDYGYTF,TRBV5-1,TRBJ1-2,.,.
TGTGCCAGCAGCTATCAGGGAGGCTATGGCTACACCTTC,CASSYQGGYGYTF,TRBV7-9,TRBJ1-2,.,.
TGCAGCGGTATAATGGGGACAGCCGAACAGTACTTC,CSGIMGTAEQYF,TRBV29-1,TRBJ2-7,few,TRBD1
TGTGCCAGCAGTTACCCAGGGGGCACAGATACGCAGTATTTT,CASSYPGGTDTQYF,TRBV6-2/TRBV6-3,TRBJ2-3,few,.
TGCAGCGTTGACTCGGAGAGCTCCTACGAGCAGTACTTC,CSVDSESSYEQYF,TRBV29-1,TRBJ2-7,few,.
TGTGCCAGCAGCTTAGCGCTTAGCTTCAATGAGCAGTTCTTC,CASSLALSFNEQFF,TRBV7-8,TRBJ2-1,few,.
TGTGCCAGCCTAAGAACTAGCGGGGGCACAGATACGCAGTATTTT,CASLRTSGGTDTQYF,TRBV19,TRBJ2-3,few,TRBD2
TGTGCCACCGGGACTAGCGGGGGGGGCAATGAGCAGTTCTTC,CATGTSGGGNEQFF,TRBV6-6,TRBJ2-1,few,TRBD2
TGTGCCACCAGCAGACAGGCTAGCAATCAGCCCCAGCATTTT,CATSRQASNQPQHF,TRBV15,TRBJ1-5,.,.
TGTGCCTGGATCCCGGGGGGACAAGAGACCCAGTACTTC,CAWIPGGQETQYF,TRBV30,TRBJ2-5,.,TRBD2
TGTGCCAGCAGCTTAGCGACTAGTCAGAGAGACAATGAGCAGTTCTTC,CASSLATSQRDNEQFF,TRBV7-9,TRBJ2-1,.,.
TGTGCCAGCAGCTTACAACTAGGAGCTAGCACAGATACGCAGTATTTT,CASSLQLGASTDTQYF,TRBV7-9,TRBJ2-3,few,.
TGCAGCGTTGTGACGGGGGCAGTCTACGAGCAGTACTTC,CSVVTGAVYEQYF,TRBV29-1,TRBJ2-7,few,.
TGTGCCAGCAGTCCCCGGGACAGGGCAACCTACGAGCAGTACTTC,CASSPRDRATYEQYF,TRBV7-9,TRBJ2-7,.,TRBD1
TGCAGTGCTAGAGGTTTTCGGGAGCTTGGGTATGAGCAGTTCTTC,CSARGFRELGYEQFF,TRBV20-1,TRBJ2-1,once,.
TGTGCCAGCAGCTCTCGGACAGGGTCGGCGGGCACCGGGGAGCTGTTTTTT,CASSSRTGSAGTGELFF,TRBV7-9,TRBJ2-2,few,TRBD1
TGTGCCAGCAGCCGCAGGGGCTACACTGAAGCTTTCTTT,CASSRRGYTEAFF,TRBV5-5,TRBJ1-1,.,.
TGCGCCAGCAGACCACCTAGACAGGGACCCTACAATGAGCAGTTCTTC,CASRPPRQGPYNEQFF,TRBV5-1,TRBJ2-1,.,TRBD1